The 11 T cell receptor beta chains listed next were all sequenced from one sample in a study of neurological immune-mediated disorders. TCRdb re-derived calls from the 5' RACE reads in MiXCR, one entry per CDR3 protein. The top ten clones hold roughly 14% of a sample with 70,000 to 95,000 distinct CDR3 sequences, 17% of them seen once. The sequenced sample was PBMCs. The receptors were gathered from a woman aged 40-49 years in good health.

This clonotype was seen many times. This rearrangement joins TRBV28 to TRBJ1-5, with unresolved D. The V gene lost 3 bases and the J gene lost 4 bases, with 19 bases spanning the gap. CDR3 length: 17 residues. Germline values: CDR1 MDHEN, CDR2 SYDVKM. The CDR3 coding sequence is TGTGCCAGCAGTTTTCACTCGGTTCGGGGATTAAATCAGCCCCAGCATTTT. Encoded protein: CASSFHSVRGLNQPQHF.

This clonotype appeared many times. This rearrangement joins TRBV6-2 or TRBV6-3 to TRBJ2-1; maybe TRBD2 (5 bases). Looked up from germline, CDR1 is MNHEY and CDR2 is SVGEGT. There are 11 residues in the CDR3. The V gene lost 5 bases and the J gene lost 8 bases, with 7 bases spanning the gap. The CDR3 here is CASSTRDEQFF. CDR3 coding DNA: TGTGCCAGCAGTACTAGGGATGAGCAGTTCTTC.

This clonotype showed up just a few times. J is TRBJ2-2 and V is TRBV5-1; the D is unclear. The CDR3 is 14 amino acids. Germline CDR1 reads SGHRS; CDR2 reads YFSETQ. The V and J ends lost 3 bases and 0 bases respectively, with 6 bases between them. CDR3 bases: TGCGCCAGCAGCTCTATAACGAACACCGGGGAGCTGTTTTTT. Translating gives CASSSITNTGELFF. The variable domain in full, completed from reference TRBV5-1 and TRBJ2-2, reads KAGVTQTPRYLIKTRGQQVTLSCSPISGHRSVSWYQQTPGQGLQFLFEYFSETQRNKGNFPGRFSGRQFSNSRSEMNVSTLELGDSALYLCASSSITNTGELFFGEGSRLTVL.

In its sample, this clonotype was seen many times. This chain joins TRBV4-3 and TRBJ1-2, with 9 bases that match TRBD1. The CDR3 is 16 residues long. V shed 0 bases and J 8 bases; nucleotides not matched to a gene: 10. In germline, CDR1 is LGHNA, CDR2 YSLEER. CDR3 region: CASSQDWGQGLRGYTF. The CDR3 nucleotides are TGCGCCAGCAGCCAAGATTGGGGACAGGGTTTGCGGGGCTACACCTTC.

The sample holds many counts of this clonotype. The genes are TRBV6-2 or TRBV6-3 and TRBJ1-3; D unclear. V lost 2 bases, J lost 0 bases, and 11 bases lay in between. The CDR3 extends over 16 amino acids. The germline V gene has CDR1 MNHEY and CDR2 SVGEGT. The CDR3 bases are TGTGCCAGCAGTTACGACGTACCGAGCTCTGGAAACACCATATATTTT. Translating it yields CASSYDVPSSGNTIYF.

The chain has TRBV7-9 and TRBJ2-7; 7 bases agree with TRBD2. The germline gives CDR1 SEHNR, CDR2 FQNEAQ (reference sequence). The CDR3 totals 18 residues. J lost 9 bases, V lost 0 bases, and 20 bases had no gene match. This CDR3 reads CASSLATGLTTSAWGQYF. DNA of the CDR3: TGTGCCAGCAGCTTAGCTACGGGACTAACGACCTCTGCGTGGGGGCAGTACTTC.

This clonotype was recorded many times. The chain links TRBV7-3 to TRBJ2-3, with 7 positions matching TRBD2. Germline V gives CDR1 SGHTA, CDR2 FQGTGA. With V trimmed by 5 bases and J by 5 bases, 13 bases remained unmatched. This CDR3 has 16 amino acids. The CDR3 sequence is CASSPSGGGFLDTQYF. The CDR3, as DNA: TGTGCCAGCAGCCCGTCTGGGGGGGGGTTCCTAGATACGCAGTATTTT.

This clonotype was detected ten times or more. The chain couples TRBV25-1 to TRBJ2-1, with D unresolved. Trimming took 5 bases from V and 0 from J, leaving 11 bases between them. The CDR3 extends over 15 amino acids. Per the germline V gene, CDR1 is MGHDK and CDR2 is SYGVNS. CDR3 in amino acids: CASSSAKISYNEQFF. The DNA of the CDR3 is TGTGCCAGCAGTTCTGCTAAGATCTCCTACAATGAGCAGTTCTTC.

This clonotype was observed many times. The chain joins TRBV4-3 to TRBJ1-1; D not certain. This CDR3 is built from 13 residues. V shed 0 bases and J shed 11 bases, with 13 bases lying between them. Germline assignment: CDR1 LGHNA and CDR2 YSLEER. CDR3 loop: CASSQDRRVLAFF. CDR3 bases: TGCGCCAGCAGCCAAGATAGAAGGGTTTTGGCTTTCTTT.

V is TRBV6-2 or TRBV6-3 and J is TRBJ1-5; D unresolved. Germline CDR1 and CDR2: MNHEY and SVGEGT. The CDR3 contains 16 residues. The V and J ends lost 5 bases and 0 bases respectively, with 14 bases between them. DNA of the CDR3: TGTGCCAGCAGTCTTAGACGAGAAAGTAGCAATCAGCCCCAGCATTTT. Translation gives CASSLRRESSNQPQHF.

At least ten counts were recorded for this clonotype. This sequence joins TRBV28 and TRBJ2-7; D may be TRBD2 (6 bases). The V gene lost 9 bases and the J gene lost 7 bases, with 16 bases spanning the gap. The CDR3 runs to 12 residues. Germline V CDR1 and CDR2: MDHEN, SYDVKM. The CDR3 coding sequence is TGTGCCAGTCGCCGGGGACTTGAAGAGCAGTACGTC. This encodes CASRRGLEEQYV.